The next 28 T cell receptor beta chains were all read from a single sample in a study of radiotherapy plus CTLA-4 blockade in lung cancer. The repertoire was sequenced with immunoSEQ multiplex PCR; TCRdb's copy has only in-frame clones and lacks some. The sample contains some 110,000 clones, about 90% of which appear only once. The sequencing used peripheral blood, collected from a patient treated with radiotherapy plus ipilimumab. The receptors derive from a human donor with non-small cell lung cancer that progressed on radiotherapy plus ipilimumab.

J is TRBJ2-2 and V is TRBV5-1; no clear D. Germline values: CDR1 SGHRS, CDR2 YFSETQ. This CDR3 is built from 14 residues. Between the trimmed V and J ends, which lost 3 bases and 4 bases, there was a span of 10 bases. The CDR3 nucleotides are TGCGCCAGCAGCTCCCCGATTGCCACCGGGGAGCTGTTTTTT. Protein sequence: CASSSPIATGELFF.

The CDR3 spells CASSQDGSSYNEQFF. CDR3 in DNA: TGTGCCAGCAGCCAGGACGGGAGCTCCTACAATGAGCAGTTCTTC. The V and J genes are TRBV11-3 and TRBJ2-1; weak D call: TRBD2 (6 bases). Germline loops: CDR1 SGHNT, CDR2 YENEEA. Between the trimmed V and J ends, which lost 5 bases and 0 bases, there was a span of 11 bases. The CDR3 loop spans 15 amino acids.

V is TRBV6-5 and J is TRBJ1-2, with unresolved D. This CDR3 is built from 15 residues. V lost 1 base to trimming and J lost 4 bases, with 13 bases between them. Germline assignment: CDR1 MNHEY and CDR2 SVGAGI. The CDR3 bases are TGTGCCAGCAGTTACTTGCCAGCTAAACTCTATGGCTACACCTTC. Its translation: CASSYLPAKLYGYTF.

The chain has TRBV27 and TRBJ1-5; D not certain. Germline CDR1 is MNHEY and CDR2 is SMNVEV (reference sequence). CDR3 size: 14 residues. V lost 2 bases to trimming and J lost 5 bases, with 10 bases between them. The CDR3 region is CASSLRGPYQPQHF. The CDR3 DNA reads as TGTGCCAGCAGTTTACGCGGGCCCTATCAGCCCCAGCATTTT.

The chain employs TRBV11-3 and TRBJ2-1; D is unresolved. Trimming took off 5 bases at V and 15 bases at J, with 29 bases between the two ends. The CDR3 loop spans 16 amino acids. Germline V gene sequence: CDR1 SGHNT, CDR2 YENEEA. This chain's CDR3 is CASSQMRQPFQLSLFF. As DNA, the CDR3 is TGTGCCAGCAGCCAGATGCGACAACCGTTTCAATTGTCGCTGTTCTTC.

The J gene is TRBJ2-3, the V gene TRBV28; D is perhaps TRBD2 (5 bases). Germline V lookup: CDR1 MDHEN, CDR2 SYDVKM. Trimming took 4 bases from V and 1 from J, leaving 15 bases between them. The CDR3 totals 16 residues. The CDR3 loop reads CASSSPRESGTDTQYF. The CDR3 DNA follows: TGTGCCAGCAGTTCACCTCGGGAATCGGGCACAGATACGCAGTATTTT.

V usage is TRBV5-1 and J usage is TRBJ1-1, with 8 nucleotides matching TRBD1. The CDR3 runs 15 residues. Germline trimming cut 4 bases from V and 2 bases from J; bases unmatched to any gene: 7. The V gene's germline CDR1 is SGHRS and CDR2 YFSETQ. The CDR3 DNA sequence: TGCGCCAGCAGCCCTGCAGGGGGCTCAAACACTGAAGCTTTCTTT. It translates to CASSPAGGSNTEAFF.

CDR3 in amino acids: CASTQTSDTEAFF. DNA of the CDR3: TGCGCCAGCACCCAGACGTCAGACACTGAAGCTTTCTTT. The V gene is TRBV23-1, the J gene TRBJ1-1; no clear D gene. TRBV23-1 is reported as an ORF; its role is uncertain. The CDR3 loop spans 13 amino acids. The V end lost 7 bases, the J end lost 3 bases, and 12 bases lay between the germline ends.

This clone is a singleton in its sample. The chain carries TRBV6-5 and TRBJ2-5; TRBD2 matches at 9 bases. Trimming at V came to 8 bases and at J to 5 bases, leaving 6 bases not matched to a gene. Germline values: CDR1 MNHEY, CDR2 SVGAGI. This CDR3 spans 13 amino acids. This CDR3 reads CASGGRAGETQYF. CDR3 bases: TGTGCCAGCGGCGGGAGGGCCGGGGAGACCCAGTACTTC.

The chain joins TRBV14 to TRBJ2-3; no clear D gene. CDR1 SGHDN and CDR2 FVKESK come from the germline V gene. This CDR3 is built from 15 residues. V lost 2 bases, J lost 0 bases, and 9 bases lay in between. CDR3 nucleotides: TGTGCCAGCAGCCAAAAGCAAGCTAGCACAGATACGCAGTATTTT. The encoded protein is CASSQKQASTDTQYF.

The chain links TRBV4-1 to TRBJ2-1, with 10 nucleotides matching TRBD2. This CDR3 region has 16 residues. In germline, CDR1 is MGHRA, CDR2 YSYEKL. V lost 0 bases and J lost 6; bases outside the gene matches: 5. CDR3 loop: CASSQDPSGRSNEQFF. CDR3 nucleotides: TGCGCCAGCAGCCAAGACCCTAGCGGGAGAAGCAATGAGCAGTTCTTC.

The chain has TRBV29-1 and TRBJ1-1; no clear D gene. The CDR3 covers 11 residues. Trimming cost V 7 bases and J 1 base, with 7 bases left between them. In germline, CDR1 is SQVTM, CDR2 ANQGSEA. The CDR3 loop is CSAWENTEAFF. The CDR3 coding sequence is TGCAGCGCGTGGGAGAACACTGAAGCTTTCTTT.

CDR3 sequence (DNA): TGTGCCAGCAGCCCAAGACAGGGGGTATGGGGCTACACCTTC. Amino acids: CASSPRQGVWGYTF. The rearrangement joins TRBV7-8 to TRBJ1-2; 9 bases match TRBD1. V lost 5 bases to trimming and J lost 8 bases; unmatched junction nucleotides: 9. CDR3 length equals 14 residues. CDR1 and CDR2 from the germline V gene are SGHVS and FQNEAQ. Variable domain in full (rest from reference TRBV7-8 and TRBJ1-2): GAGVSQSPRYKVAKRGQDVALRCDPISGHVSLFWYQQALGQGPEFLTYFQNEAQLDKSGLPSDRFFAERPEGSVSTLKIQRTQQEDSAVYLCASSPRQGVWGYTFGSGTRLTVV.

V gene TRBV27 combines with J gene TRBJ2-1, with 7 positions matching TRBD2. The trim removed 3 bases at V and 4 bases at J, leaving 6 bases unmatched. The CDR3 totals 15 residues. Germline values: CDR1 MNHEY, CDR2 SMNVEV (reference sequence). In nucleotides, the CDR3 is TGTGCCAGCAGTTTCGGGAGGAGATTATACAATGAGCAGTTCTTC. Its protein product is CASSFGRRLYNEQFF.

The chain uses TRBV5-6 and TRBJ2-1; D gene uncertain. V gave up 2 bases and J gave up 7 bases, with 10 bases separating them. CDR3 length: 13 residues. The germline gives CDR1 SGHDT, CDR2 YYEEEE. The CDR3 protein is CASSFMLSNEQFF. DNA of the CDR3: TGTGCCAGCAGCTTCATGCTTTCTAATGAGCAGTTCTTC.

The V gene is TRBV6-5, the J gene TRBJ2-7, with D possibly TRBD2 on 5 matching bases. The CDR3 spans 10 residues. The germline gives CDR1 MNHEY, CDR2 SVGAGI. V shed 11 bases and J shed 6 bases, with 11 bases lying between them. Here the CDR3 DNA reads TGTGCCGGCGGAGGCCCCGAGCAGTACTTC. Translation gives CAGGGPEQYF.

This clone was picked up one time. The chain couples TRBV6-5 to TRBJ1-1, with TRBD1 matching 7 bases. The CDR3 length is 13 residues. Germline V gene data show CDR1 as MNHEY and CDR2 as SVGAGI. The V and J ends lost 6 bases and 3 bases, in that order; junction bases with no gene match: 4. CDR3 DNA sequence: TGTGCCAGCAGGGCCACAGGGGACACTGAAGCTTTCTTT. This translates into CASRATGDTEAFF.

This clone was observed a few times. J is TRBJ1-1 and V is TRBV7-5. TRBV7-5 is a known pseudogene. The CDR3 length is 15 residues. The CDR3 nucleotides are TGTGCCAGAAGACCGGGGGGGGGCACGAACACTGAAGCTTTCTTT. Residues: CARRPGGGTNTEAFF.

This clone occurred once. The chain uses TRBV20-1 and TRBJ1-4, with TRBD1 as a possible D gene (6 bases). There are 11 residues in the CDR3. Trimming left V 6 bases short and J 8 bases short, with 10 bases between. Per germline, CDR1 DFQATT and CDR2 SNEGSKA (reference sequence). CDR3 residues: CSARGEEKLFF. CDR3 in DNA: TGCAGTGCGAGGGGGGAGGAAAAACTGTTTTTT.

The chain recombines TRBV5-1 with TRBJ2-5; 9 bases fit TRBD1. The CDR3 runs 13 residues. Germline V lookup: CDR1 SGHRS, CDR2 YFSETQ. V trimming: 5 bases; J trimming: 5 bases; junction bases outside the gene matches: 4. The chain's CDR3 is CASRETGGETQYF. The DNA of the CDR3 is TGCGCCAGCAGGGAGACAGGGGGTGAGACCCAGTACTTC.

The chain carries TRBV11-3 and TRBJ2-1, with 8 bases fitting TRBD2. From germline, CDR1 is SGHNT and CDR2 YENEEA. CDR3 size: 14 residues. Losses at the gene ends were 1 base for V and 7 bases for J; bases not matched to a gene: 3. The CDR3 DNA sequence: TGTGCCAGCAGCTTAGCGGGAGGGGTAAATGAGCAGTTCTTC. Its protein product is CASSLAGGVNEQFF.

CDR3 sequence (DNA): TGTGCCAGCAGTGATCAGACTCACTCCTACGAGCAGTACTTC. Translated: CASSDQTHSYEQYF. The chain recombines TRBV6-1 with TRBJ2-7; D ambiguous. CDR3 length equals 14 residues. The V gene's germline CDR1 is MNHNS and CDR2 SASEGT. V lost 3 bases to trimming and J lost 0 bases, with 9 bases between them.

The chain carries TRBV19 and TRBJ2-1, with D uncertain. CDR3 size: 14 residues. Germline loops: CDR1 LNHDA, CDR2 SQIVND (reference sequence). V was pared by 4 bases and J by 7 bases, with 14 bases between. The CDR3 sequence is CASSSRAAGNEQFF. In DNA form, the CDR3 reads TGTGCCAGTAGTAGTAGAGCAGCCGGTAATGAGCAGTTCTTC.

J is TRBJ1-4 and V is TRBV5-1, with D perhaps TRBD1 (5 bases). The CDR3 sequence is 14 residues long. In germline, CDR1 is SGHRS, CDR2 YFSETQ. Trimming cost V 3 bases and J 8 bases, with 14 bases left between them. DNA of the CDR3: TGCGCCAGCAGCTCAGGACGGGACGCGGAAAAACTGTTTTTT. Amino acids: CASSSGRDAEKLFF.

J is TRBJ2-7 and V is TRBV11-3; D ambiguous. Deletions cut 0 bases from V and 6 bases from J, with 6 bases between. The CDR3 is 12 residues long. In germline, CDR1 is SGHNT, CDR2 YENEEA. The CDR3: CASSLEPLEQYF. The DNA of the CDR3 is TGTGCCAGCAGCTTAGAGCCCCTCGAGCAGTACTTC.

The chain is built from TRBV7-8 and TRBJ1-2, with TRBD1 matching over 8 bases. CDR3 length: 13 residues. With 5 bases clipped from V and 6 bases from J, the junction kept 5 bases outside the gene matches. Per germline, CDR1 SGHVS and CDR2 FQNEAQ. This CDR3 reads CASSAGGADGYTF. In nucleotides, the CDR3 is TGTGCCAGCAGCGCAGGGGGCGCGGATGGCTACACCTTC.

The chain employs TRBV7-9 and TRBJ1-4, with 8 bases identical to TRBD1. There are 15 residues in the CDR3. CDR1 and CDR2 (germline): SEHNR, FQNEAQ (reference sequence). V lost 5 bases to trimming and J lost 8 bases; unmatched junction nucleotides: 10. The CDR3 is CASSASGTGGEKLFF. The DNA of the CDR3 is TGTGCCAGCAGCGCAAGCGGGACAGGCGGGGAAAAACTGTTTTTT.

The CDR3 loop reads CASSEGRGLAGPWEQFF. The CDR3 DNA reads as TGTGCCAGCAGTGAAGGACGGGGACTAGCGGGGCCCTGGGAGCAGTTCTTC. The chain is built from TRBV2 and TRBJ2-1, with 13 bases aligning to TRBD2. From germline, CDR1 is SNHLY and CDR2 FYNNEI. The CDR3 has 17 amino acids. Trimming at V came to 1 base and at J to 10 bases, leaving 10 bases not matched to a gene.